This TCR beta chain was retrieved from a study of blood T cell repertoires in COVID-19. Turning to the study itself: Some COVID-19 samples were acute and others convalescent; all came from the United States, Italy and Spain. T cells, B-cell-depleted T cells, or PBMCs supplied cDNA or gDNA.

CDR3 length: 13 residues. V lost 6 bases to trimming and J lost 4 bases, with 12 bases between them. As processed by the authors: The authors estimated nucleated cell counts from reference gene primer amplification. Here immunoSEQ multiplex PCR was the method, and the copy in TCRdb shows in-frame clones only, minus some. D and trimming were read from the DNA, whereas the V and J calls and clone size are those reported in that table. This sample has a few hundred thousand clones, with about 85% found just once. The chain employs TRBV12-3 or TRBV12-4 and TRBJ1-1; no firm D call. The TCR comes from a man aged 18 to 35 with active or convalescent COVID-19. Sequencing used peripheral blood. The CDR3 DNA follows: TGTGCCAGCAGACTTCAGCGGGTCACTGAAGCTTTCTTT. It codes for CASRLQRVTEAFF.